The 8 T cell receptor beta chains presented below share a single source sample, sequenced in a study of blood T cells in healthy people across ages. For the second PCR, which ran for about 7 to 11 cycles, a sample-barcoded 5' primer and a J-beta primer mix were used. Using its own MiXCR run on the 5' RACE reads, TCRdb lists one record per CDR3 protein. This table has some 1.5 million distinct CDR3 sequences, approximately 39% appearing once. What was sequenced was blood. The receptors come from a woman aged 18 to 35 in good health.

The rearrangement links TRBV12-3 or TRBV12-4 to TRBJ2-2; D might be TRBD1 (6 bases). The CDR3 is 14 residues long. V was clipped by 6 bases and J by 4 bases, with 12 bases between them. This chain's CDR3 is CASRAQGFTGELFF. The CDR3, as DNA: TGTGCCAGCAGGGCCCAGGGGTTCACCGGGGAGCTGTTTTTT.

This clonotype has ten or more counts. The J gene is TRBJ2-7, the V gene TRBV2, with 7 bases matching TRBD1. V lost 5 bases and J lost 0; bases outside the gene matches: 4. The germline V gene encodes CDR1 SNHLY and CDR2 FYNNEI. The CDR3 totals 14 residues. CDR3 coding DNA: TGTGCCAGCAGTTTACAGGGGTACTCCTACGAGCAGTACTTC. Residues: CASSLQGYSYEQYF. The full variable domain, rest sourced from reference TRBV2 and TRBJ2-7, is EPEVTQTPSHQVTQMGQEVILRCVPISNHLYFYWYRQILGQKVEFLVSFYNNEISEKSEIFDDQFSVERPDGSNFTLKIRSTKLEDSAMYFCASSLQGYSYEQYFGPGTRLTVT.

V gene TRBV6-5 combines with J gene TRBJ2-7; 8 bases fit TRBD1. CDR1 is MNHEY, CDR2 SVGAGI, per germline. V was pared by 6 bases and J by 0 bases, with 4 bases of the junction left unmatched. CDR3 size: 14 residues. The CDR3 region is CASSTDRASYEQYF. DNA for the CDR3: TGTGCCAGCAGCACGGACAGGGCCTCCTACGAGCAGTACTTC.

The chain is built from TRBV10-3 and TRBJ2-7, with 11 bases that match TRBD2. CDR3 length equals 17 residues. The germline V gene has CDR1 ENHRY and CDR2 SYGVKD. With 0 bases clipped from V and 10 bases from J, the junction kept 14 bases outside the gene matches. CDR3 amino acids: CAISESTSGGFGEAQYF. The CDR3 bases are TGTGCCATCAGTGAGTCAACTAGCGGGGGATTTGGTGAGGCCCAGTACTTC.

This clonotype turned up a few times. The chain uses TRBV20-1 and TRBJ2-7, with 10 bases matching TRBD1. Germline values: CDR1 DFQATT, CDR2 SNEGSKA (reference sequence). CDR3 length: 19 amino acids. V shed 0 bases and J 5 bases; nucleotides not matched to a gene: 19. The CDR3, as DNA: TGCAGTGCTAGAGACCTGGGACAGGGGAAGTTCACACGTCAGGACGAGCAGTACTTC. It yields the protein CSARDLGQGKFTRQDEQYF.

The chain's CDR3 is CASSWGRPRTYEQYF. The CDR3 bases are TGCGCCAGCAGCTGGGGACGACCGAGAACCTACGAGCAGTACTTC. The rearrangement joins TRBV5-1 to TRBJ2-7, with D perhaps matching TRBD1 or TRBD2 (5 bases each). V lost 3 bases and J 2 bases, leaving 15 bases between the germline ends. The CDR3 consists of 15 residues. In germline, CDR1 is SGHRS, CDR2 YFSETQ. Using reference TRBV5-1 and TRBJ2-7 for the parts outside the CDR3, the full variable domain is KAGVTQTPRYLIKTRGQQVTLSCSPISGHRSVSWYQQTPGQGLQFLFEYFSETQRNKGNFPGRFSGRQFSNSRSEMNVSTLELGDSALYLCASSWGRPRTYEQYFGPGTRLTVT.

The rearrangement joins TRBV20-1 to TRBJ2-5; no firm D call. The CDR3 is 12 residues long. CDR1 DFQATT and CDR2 SNEGSKA come from the germline V gene (reference sequence). V lost 5 bases and J lost 11, with 18 bases in between. The CDR3 spells CSAPTDVTEQYF. For the CDR3, the DNA is TGCAGTGCTCCAACGGACGTTACGGAGCAGTACTTC.

The rearrangement joins TRBV25-1 to TRBJ1-5; D not certain. The CDR3 length is 13 residues. The V gene's germline CDR1 is MGHDK and CDR2 SYGVNS. With 4 bases removed from V and 1 base from J, the gap between germline ends came to 5 bases. The CDR3 loop is CASSAISNQPQHF. The CDR3 nucleotides are TGTGCCAGCAGTGCAATCAGCAATCAGCCCCAGCATTTT.